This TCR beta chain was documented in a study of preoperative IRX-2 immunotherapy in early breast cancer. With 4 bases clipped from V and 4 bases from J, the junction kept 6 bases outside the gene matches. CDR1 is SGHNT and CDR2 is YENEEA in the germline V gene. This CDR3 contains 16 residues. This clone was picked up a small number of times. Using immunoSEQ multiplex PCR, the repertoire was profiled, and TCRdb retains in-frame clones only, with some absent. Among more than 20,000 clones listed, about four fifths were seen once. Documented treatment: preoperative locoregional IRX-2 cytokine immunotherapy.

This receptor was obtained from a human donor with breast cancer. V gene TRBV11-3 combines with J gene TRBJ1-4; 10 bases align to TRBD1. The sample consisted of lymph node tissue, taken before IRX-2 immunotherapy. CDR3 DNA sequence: TGTGCCAGCAGCTCGGACAGGGGGGGTGGTAATGAAAAACTGTTTTTT. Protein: CASSSDRGGGNEKLFF.